The following is a T cell receptor beta chain sequence with its context. The data originate from a study of T-cell reconstitution after alpha-beta-depleted transplantation in children. It was with unique molecular identifiers that the TCRbeta library was prepared. TCRdb ran MiXCR on the PCR reads and lists one entry per CDR3 protein. The table lists approximately 400,000 distinct CDR3 sequences, roughly 11% of them singletons. CDR3 length: 14 residues. V lost 2 bases to trimming and J lost 8 bases, with 14 bases between them. Germline V CDR1 and CDR2: SGHTA, FQGNSA. This TCR derives from a human donor who donated a stem cell graft to a child with acute myeloid leukemia. Material: PBMCs from the stem cell graft donor, obtained from the stem cell graft. The rearrangement uses TRBV7-2 and TRBJ2-3; the D gene is possibly TRBD2 (6 bases). CDR3 loop: CASSLPGAGSTQYF. The CDR3 DNA reads as TGTGCCAGCAGCTTACCTGGTGCGGGGTCTACGCAGTATTTT.